This paragraph reports one TCR beta chain. These data are taken from a study of T cell responses to AZD1222 COVID-19 vaccine. Per germline, CDR1 WNHNN and CDR2 SYGVQD (reference sequence). V lost 6 bases to trimming and J lost 7 bases; unmatched junction nucleotides: 7. CDR3 length equals 14 residues. The table came from immunoSEQ multiplex PCR; TCRdb's copy has only in-frame clones and leaves some out. This table has approximately 170,000 clones, approximately 90% appearing once. The chain couples TRBV10-1 to TRBJ2-1; 9 bases match TRBD2. This sequence originates from an adult in good health. This specimen was peripheral blood, taken on day 0 of AZD1222 vaccination. CDR3 protein: CASRYSGRENEQFF. As DNA, the CDR3 is TGCGCCAGCAGATATAGCGGGAGAGAGAATGAGCAGTTCTTC.